These 27 T cell receptor beta chains share one sample of origin, sequenced in a study of cytomegalovirus exposure and HLA in healthy donors. Libraries were prepared by immunoSEQ multiplex PCR; TCRdb keeps only in-frame clonotypes and omits some of them. This table has some 170,000 clones, about 90% appearing once. Sequences were obtained from PBMCs. Receptors originate from a woman between 25 and 40 years old in good health and CMV-seronegative.

V is TRBV28 and J is TRBJ2-7, with no clear D. Trimming shortened V by 4 bases and J by 5 bases, and 12 bases separated the two germline ends. The CDR3 has 13 residues. Germline CDR1 MDHEN, CDR2 SYDVKM. CDR3 nucleotide sequence: TGTGCCAGCAGTTACCCCCAGATCGACGAGCAGTACTTC. Its protein is CASSYPQIDEQYF.

The V call is TRBV9, the J call TRBJ1-1, with D unclear. This CDR3 region has 15 residues. Deletions cut 1 base from V and 1 base from J, with 11 bases between. Per the germline V gene, CDR1 is SGDLS and CDR2 is YYNGEE. CDR3 nucleotides: TGTGCCAGCAGCGTAAGCCCCTACAGGAACACTGAAGCTTTCTTT. Its translation: CASSVSPYRNTEAFF.

The chain recombines TRBV9 with TRBJ2-3; possible D gene TRBD2, 6 bases. V lost 7 bases to trimming and J lost 0 bases, with 15 bases between them. The CDR3 length is 15 residues. Looked up from germline, CDR1 is SGDLS and CDR2 is YYNGEE. CDR3 loop: CASSATSTSTDTQYF. For the CDR3, the DNA is TGTGCCAGCTCCGCCACTAGCACAAGCACAGATACGCAGTATTTT.

The chain is built from TRBV2 and TRBJ2-1; D possibly corresponds to TRBD2 (6 bases). The CDR3 has 13 amino acids. Germline-derived CDR1 and CDR2 are SNHLY and FYNNEI. V lost 10 bases, J lost 7 bases, and 17 bases lay in between. CDR3 DNA: TGTGCCACGACCGGGACTCACGGGAATGAGCAGTTCTTC. Protein sequence: CATTGTHGNEQFF.

The chain combines TRBV28 with TRBJ1-5; TRBD1 might be the D (5 bases). This CDR3 is 13 amino acids long. Germline V lookup: CDR1 MDHEN, CDR2 SYDVKM. Trimming removed 5 bases from V and 4 bases from J, with 9 bases in between. The CDR3 sequence: CASSDRANQPQHF. The CDR3 DNA reads TGTGCCAGCAGTGACAGAGCAAATCAGCCCCAGCATTTT.

V usage is TRBV28 and J usage is TRBJ2-7; 9 bases line up with TRBD1. Germline CDR1 is MDHEN and CDR2 is SYDVKM. Trimming took 7 bases from V and 6 from J; bases not matched to a gene: 10. The CDR3 is made up of 14 amino acids. CDR3 bases: TGTGCCAGCAAAATACAGGGGGCTTCTCGCGAGCAGTACTTC. The encoded protein is CASKIQGASREQYF.

The chain has TRBV6-1 and TRBJ1-2, with D unclear. The CDR3 loop spans 17 amino acids. V dropped 1 base and J dropped 0 bases, with 15 bases sitting between them. Germline-derived CDR1 and CDR2 are MNHNS and SASEGT. CDR3 coding DNA: TGTGCCAGCAGTGAAGAATCCGGGCACAGCACTAACTATGGCTACACCTTC. Residues: CASSEESGHSTNYGYTF.

The rearrangement joins TRBV18 to TRBJ2-3; 8 bases are a match to TRBD2. This CDR3 has 18 amino acids. Germline V gene lookup returns CDR1 KGHSH and CDR2 LQKENI. J gave up 0 bases and V 3 bases, and 11 bases lay outside the gene matches. CDR3 nucleotide sequence: TGTGCCAGCTCACCCTCCACTTTAGCGGGAACTAGCACAGATACGCAGTATTTT. Its protein is CASSPSTLAGTSTDTQYF.

The rearrangement uses TRBV7-8 and TRBJ1-1, with D possibly TRBD1 on 5 matching bases. Germline CDR1 reads SGHVS; CDR2 reads FQNEAQ. CDR3 length: 15 amino acids. Trimming took off 8 bases at V and 7 bases at J, with 23 bases between the two ends. The CDR3 nucleotides are TGTGCCAGCCTCCCCAACGGGACCCCACCTGGTGAAGCTTTCTTT. This codes for CASLPNGTPPGEAFF.

The J gene is TRBJ2-7, the V gene TRBV28; TRBD1 agrees at 9 bases. The junction had 3 bases not matched to a gene; V was cut back by 2 bases and J by 1 base. In germline, CDR1 is MDHEN, CDR2 SYDVKM. This CDR3 comprises 15 residues. CDR3 region: CASSLGTGISYEQYF. The CDR3 coding sequence is TGTGCCAGCAGTTTAGGGACAGGGATATCCTACGAGCAGTACTTC. Based on the CDR3 plus reference TRBV28 and TRBJ2-7, the full variable domain is DVKVTQSSRYLVKRTGEKVFLECVQDMDHENMFWYRQDPGLGLRLIYFSYDVKMKEKGDIPEGYSVSREKKERFSLILESASTNQTSMYLCASSLGTGISYEQYFGPGTRLTVT.

J is TRBJ1-1 and V is TRBV18; D unresolved. The length of the CDR3 is 13 residues. The germline gives CDR1 KGHSH, CDR2 LQKENI. Trimming removed 6 bases from V and 1 base from J, with 9 bases in between. Here the CDR3 DNA reads TGTGCCAGCTCCCGGACGGCGAACACTGAAGCTTTCTTT. Translating it yields CASSRTANTEAFF.

This chain links TRBV7-8 with TRBJ2-5, with D possibly matching TRBD2 (5 bases). Trimming removed 1 base from V and 4 bases from J, with 13 bases in between. Per germline, CDR1 SGHVS and CDR2 FQNEAQ. The CDR3 is made up of 15 amino acids. The CDR3 spells CASSLEIPAGETQYF. CDR3 nucleotide sequence: TGTGCCAGCAGCTTAGAGATCCCGGCGGGAGAGACCCAGTACTTC. Based on the CDR3 plus reference TRBV7-8 and TRBJ2-5, the full variable domain is GAGVSQSPRYKVAKRGQDVALRCDPISGHVSLFWYQQALGQGPEFLTYFQNEAQLDKSGLPSDRFFAERPEGSVSTLKIQRTQQEDSAVYLCASSLEIPAGETQYFGPGTRLLVL.

J is TRBJ1-5 and V is TRBV27; D uncertain. Germline V gene lookup returns CDR1 MNHEY and CDR2 SMNVEV (reference sequence). Trimming stripped 3 bases from V and 4 bases from J, with 13 bases between. CDR3 length equals 15 residues. CDR3 protein: CASSFFGSPNQPQHF. CDR3 sequence (DNA): TGTGCCAGCAGTTTTTTCGGCAGCCCAAATCAGCCCCAGCATTTT.

The chain combines TRBV7-2 with TRBJ1-2; 8 positions agree with TRBD1. J lost 8 bases, V lost 4 bases, and 3 bases had no gene match. Germline V gives CDR1 SGHTA, CDR2 FQGNSA. This CDR3 comprises 12 residues. CDR3 nucleotide sequence: TGTGCCAGCAGCTGGACAGGGAGGGGCTACACCTTC. It specifies CASSWTGRGYTF.

The chain carries TRBV2 and TRBJ2-7; TRBD2 is a possible D gene (6 bases). CDR1 is SNHLY, CDR2 FYNNEI, per germline. The germline V and J ends were trimmed by 5 bases and 5 bases, with 16 bases remaining between them. This CDR3 contains 14 residues. The CDR3 is CASSPTAGPNEQYF. The CDR3 region has the DNA TGTGCCAGCAGTCCTACGGCGGGACCCAACGAGCAGTACTTC.

This clone was counted only a few times. V is TRBV10-3 and J is TRBJ2-7; 7 bases fit TRBD1. This CDR3 has 11 residues. Germline V lookup: CDR1 ENHRY, CDR2 SYGVKD. J was trimmed by 3 bases and V by 10 bases; bases with no gene match: 3. The DNA of the CDR3 is TGTGCCACTACAGGGGACTACGAGCAGTACTTC. It specifies CATTGDYEQYF.

The gene calls are TRBV5-1 and TRBJ2-1; 8 bases agree with TRBD2. V lost 5 bases, J lost 3 bases, and 4 bases stayed unmatched. From germline, CDR1 is SGHRS and CDR2 YFSETQ. This CDR3 region has 14 residues. CDR3 residues: CASSGRGDYNEQFF. The CDR3 DNA reads TGCGCCAGCAGTGGGCGGGGGGACTACAATGAGCAGTTCTTC.

CDR3 nucleotides: TGTGCCAGCAGCTTAGATCCGGGGGCCGTCCACGAGCAGTACTTC. It translates to CASSLDPGAVHEQYF. The chain is built from TRBV7-2 and TRBJ2-7, with D tentatively TRBD1 or TRBD2 (6 bases each). Trimming left V 1 base short and J 5 bases short, with 15 bases between. CDR1 is SGHTA, CDR2 FQGNSA, per germline. This CDR3 region has 15 residues.

The V call is TRBV6-1, the J call TRBJ2-7, with D perhaps TRBD2 (7 bases). The germline gives CDR1 MNHNS, CDR2 SASEGT. The CDR3 has 18 residues. Trimming cost V 0 bases and J 6 bases, with 24 bases left between them. The CDR3 DNA follows: TGTGCCAGCAGTGAAGCGCTTCGACGGACAGCCCGCGGGGGCGAGCAGTACTTC. This translates into CASSEALRRTARGGEQYF.

V gene TRBV2 combines with J gene TRBJ2-1, with 9 bases that match TRBD2. This CDR3 has 16 amino acids. Germline loops: CDR1 SNHLY, CDR2 FYNNEI. V shed 7 bases, J shed 5 bases, and the junction held 12 bases outside the gene matches. The CDR3 loop reads CASTIQAGGFNNEQFF. In DNA, the CDR3 is TGTGCCAGCACAATCCAGGCGGGGGGGTTCAACAATGAGCAGTTCTTC.

The chain uses TRBV7-9 and TRBJ1-2; D possibly corresponds to TRBD1 (5 bases). This CDR3 contains 14 residues. Per the germline V gene, CDR1 is SEHNR and CDR2 is FQNEAQ (reference sequence). Trimming took off 2 bases at V and 7 bases at J, with 14 bases between the two ends. The CDR3 here is CASSLLGAGGGYTF. CDR3 DNA sequence: TGTGCCAGCAGCTTACTGGGCGCCGGGGGTGGCTACACCTTC.

The chain recombines TRBV4-3 with TRBJ1-4; 9 nucleotides agree with TRBD1. Trimming removed 5 bases from V and 8 bases from J; junction bases left unmatched: 12. There are 16 residues in the CDR3. Germline V gives CDR1 LGHNA, CDR2 YSLEER. The CDR3 sequence: CASSSQGQGQREKLFF. DNA of the CDR3: TGCGCCAGCAGCTCTCAGGGACAGGGTCAGCGGGAAAAACTGTTTTTT.

The J gene is TRBJ2-3, the V gene TRBV9, with 10 bases aligning to TRBD1. This CDR3 spans 16 amino acids. CDR1 and CDR2 (germline): SGDLS, YYNGEE. V dropped 3 bases and J dropped 1; count of bases not matched to a gene: 5. Written as DNA, the CDR3 is TGTGCCAGCAGCGGGGGGACAGGGGCCGGCACAGATACGCAGTATTTT. It specifies CASSGGTGAGTDTQYF.

As DNA, the CDR3 is TGTGCCACCAGCAGACCAGCCACGGGACTCGGAAACACCATATATTTT. Translated: CATSRPATGLGNTIYF. The chain employs TRBV15 and TRBJ1-3, with TRBD1 as a possible D gene (5 bases). Germline CDR1 LNHNV, CDR2 YYDKDF (reference sequence). Trimming removed 2 bases from V and 4 bases from J, with 15 bases in between. The CDR3 runs 16 residues.

This sequence joins TRBV5-4 and TRBJ2-5, with TRBD1 matching 8 bases. Germline lookup yields CDR1 SGHNT and CDR2 YYREEE (reference sequence). The CDR3 extends over 16 amino acids. The junction had 13 bases not matched to a gene; V was cut back by 5 bases and J by 4 bases. CDR3 in DNA: TGTGCCAGCAGACCGGACAGGGCGATGGTGGGAGAGACCCAGTACTTC. It codes for CASRPDRAMVGETQYF.

The genes are TRBV28 and TRBJ1-5, with D perhaps TRBD1 (6 bases). The CDR3 length is 19 residues. From germline, CDR1 is MDHEN and CDR2 SYDVKM. Trimming removed 3 bases from V and 4 bases from J, with 25 bases in between. The CDR3 region is CASSFDPTFSGGFNQPQHF. CDR3 DNA sequence: TGTGCCAGCAGTTTTGACCCCACCTTTTCTGGGGGCTTTAATCAGCCCCAGCATTTT.

This clone has only one observation. J is TRBJ2-7 and V is TRBV11-2; 7 nucleotides align to TRBD2. V shed 5 bases and J 0 bases; nucleotides not matched to a gene: 7. The CDR3 extends over 15 amino acids. CDR1 is SGHAT and CDR2 is FQNNGV in the germline V gene. CDR3 coding DNA: TGTGCCAGCAGCAGGGCTAGCGGCCCCTCCTACGAGCAGTACTTC. Encoded protein: CASSRASGPSYEQYF.